The T cell receptor (beta chain) described here comes from a study of blood T cells in healthy people across ages. V shed 2 bases and J shed 11 bases, with 12 bases lying between them. This CDR3 spans 12 amino acids. The authors ran a second PCR of 7 to 11 cycles using a sample-barcoded 5' primer and a J-beta primer mix. TCRdb analysed the 5' RACE reads with MiXCR anew, one entry per CDR3 protein. The data hold roughly 680,000 distinct CDR3 sequences, with 52% observed a single time. As regards this clonotype: This may come from a read error, since a much larger clone is one base off.

This sequence joins TRBV12-3 or TRBV12-4 and TRBJ2-5; D ambiguous. Sequencing used blood. The source of this sequence is a woman of 80 years or more in good health. Here the CDR3 DNA reads TGTGCCAGCAGTTTAAGGCGCCCTGAGCAGTACTTC. This codes for CASSLRRPEQYF.